The T cell receptor beta chain under discussion was sequenced for a study of breast tumors, draining lymph nodes, adjacent tissues (dated by TCRdb to between 2015 and 2016). As for the study more broadly: In breast cancer patients, the study compared the TCR beta repertoires of tumor, adjacent nontumor tissue and axillary lymph nodes. In human breast cancer, the study set out to evaluate how tumor, surrounding tissue and draining lymph node repertoires relate to one another and whether T cells may move between these sites. What the authors observed across the whole study: The conclusion that tumor T cells originate in lymph nodes was framed as consistent with a hypothesis rather than directly demonstrated. The data were considered consistent with the idea that most tumor T cells come from the lymph node and then expand in tumor tissue. Tumor and nontumor tissue repertoires were significantly more similar in luminal-like than in basal-like breast cancer. Tumors showed preferential V and J gene usage, and their T-cell repertoire diversity fell below that of lymph nodes yet above that of nontumor tissue.

Sequencing was carried out with an Illumina HiSeq 2000. TCR beta chain libraries were generated by multiplex PCR amplification. High-throughput sequencing was used to analyze the amplified TCR beta chain products. TCRdb trimmed the raw reads at Q25, called clones with MiXCR and kept productive beta chains. Entries are consolidated by CDR3 protein sequence, retaining the most common genes and DNA. A total of 200,000 or so distinct CDR3 sequences appear in this sample, 30% to 40% of them only once. The ten largest clones represent 4.3% of the sample. V loses 2 bases, J loses 3 bases, and the germline ends lie 5 bases apart. Including the terminal cysteine and phenylalanine, the CDR3 comprises 13 residues. CDR3 DNA only is kept here, 39 bases in frame from base 1. The germline V gene yields SGHNT for CDR1 and YENEEA for CDR2. The lymph node samples were taken from the axillary draining lymph nodes of breast cancer patients.

As for this clonotype: It has no known antigen specificity. Possible read error: a much larger clone is one base away.

This sequence originates from a female donor with breast cancer. Some clones in this sample may be carry-over from other donors' samples. The V and J segments used are TRBV11-3 and TRBJ2-4, with no confidently assigned D gene. The sample was axillary lymph node tissue. The DNA sequence reads TGTGCCAGCAGCTTACTAGTCAAAAACATTCAGTACTTC. This gives the protein CASSLLVKNIQYF. This CDR3, with the reference TRBV11-3 and TRBJ2-4 proteins standing in past its ends, gives the full variable domain EAGVVQSPRYKIIEKKQPVAFWCNPISGHNTLYWYLQNLGQGPELLIRYENEEAVDDSQLPKDRFSAERLKGVDSTLKIQPAELGDSAVYLCASSLLVKNIQYFGAGTRLSVL.